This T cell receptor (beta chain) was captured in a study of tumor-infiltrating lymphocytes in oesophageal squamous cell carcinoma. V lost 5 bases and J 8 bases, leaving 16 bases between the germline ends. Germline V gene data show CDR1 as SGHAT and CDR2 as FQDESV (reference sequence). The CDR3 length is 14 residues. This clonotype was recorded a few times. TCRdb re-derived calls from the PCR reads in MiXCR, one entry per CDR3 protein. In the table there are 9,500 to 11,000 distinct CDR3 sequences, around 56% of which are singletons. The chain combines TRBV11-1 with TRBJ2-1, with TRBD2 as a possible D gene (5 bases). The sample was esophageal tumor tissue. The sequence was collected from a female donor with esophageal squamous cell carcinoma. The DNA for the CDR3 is TGTGCCAGCAGCGGAGACGGGGTTTTGGATGAGCAGTTCTTC. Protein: CASSGDGVLDEQFF. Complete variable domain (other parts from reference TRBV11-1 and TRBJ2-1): EAEVAQSPRYKITEKSQAVAFWCDPISGHATLYWYRQILGQGPELLVQFQDESVVDDSQLPKDRFSAERLKGVDSTLKIQPAELGDSAMYLCASSGDGVLDEQFFGPGTRLTVL.